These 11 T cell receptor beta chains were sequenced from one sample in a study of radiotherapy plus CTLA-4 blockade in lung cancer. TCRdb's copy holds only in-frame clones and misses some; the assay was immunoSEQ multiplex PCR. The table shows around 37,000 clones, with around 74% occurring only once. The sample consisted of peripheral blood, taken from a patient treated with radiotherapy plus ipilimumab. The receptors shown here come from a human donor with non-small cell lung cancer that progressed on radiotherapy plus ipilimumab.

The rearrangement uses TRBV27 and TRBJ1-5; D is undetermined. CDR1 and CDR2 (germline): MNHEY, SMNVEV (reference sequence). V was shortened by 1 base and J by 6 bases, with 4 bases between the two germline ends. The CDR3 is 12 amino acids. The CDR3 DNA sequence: TGTGCCAGCAGTTTATGGGGTCAGCCCCAGCATTTT. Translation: CASSLWGQPQHF.

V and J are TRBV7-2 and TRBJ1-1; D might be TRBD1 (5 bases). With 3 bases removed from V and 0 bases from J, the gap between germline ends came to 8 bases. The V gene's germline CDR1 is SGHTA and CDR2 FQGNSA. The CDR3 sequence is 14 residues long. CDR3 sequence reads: CASSLTAMNTEAFF. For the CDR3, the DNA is TGTGCCAGCAGCTTGACAGCGATGAACACTGAAGCTTTCTTT. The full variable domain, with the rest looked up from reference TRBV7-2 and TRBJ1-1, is GAGVSQSPSNKVTEKGKDVELRCDPISGHTALYWYRQSLGQGLEFLIYFQGNSAPDKSGLPSDRFSAERTGGSVSTLTIQRTQQEDSAVYLCASSLTAMNTEAFFGQGTRLTVV.

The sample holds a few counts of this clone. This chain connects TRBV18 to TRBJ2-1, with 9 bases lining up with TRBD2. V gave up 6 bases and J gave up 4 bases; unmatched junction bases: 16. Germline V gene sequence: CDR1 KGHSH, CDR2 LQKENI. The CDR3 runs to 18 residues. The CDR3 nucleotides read TGTGCCAGCTCCCTACGAGGGGAAGCGGGGGGCCCTTACAATGAGCAGTTCTTC. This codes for CASSLRGEAGGPYNEQFF.

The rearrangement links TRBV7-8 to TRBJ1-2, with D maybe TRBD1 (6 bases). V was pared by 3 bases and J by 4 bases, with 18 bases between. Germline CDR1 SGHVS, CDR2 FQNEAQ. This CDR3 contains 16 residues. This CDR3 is CASSFHTGGAPYGYTF. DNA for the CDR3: TGTGCCAGCAGCTTCCATACGGGGGGCGCCCCCTATGGCTACACCTTC. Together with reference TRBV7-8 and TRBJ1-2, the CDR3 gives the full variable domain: GAGVSQSPRYKVAKRGQDVALRCDPISGHVSLFWYQQALGQGPEFLTYFQNEAQLDKSGLPSDRFFAERPEGSVSTLKIQRTQQEDSAVYLCASSFHTGGAPYGYTFGSGTRLTVV.

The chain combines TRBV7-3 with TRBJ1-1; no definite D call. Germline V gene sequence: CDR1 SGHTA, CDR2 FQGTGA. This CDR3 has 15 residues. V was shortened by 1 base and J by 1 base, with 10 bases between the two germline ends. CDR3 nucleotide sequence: TGTGCCAGCAGCTTAAGCGGCGTGGGGAACACTGAAGCTTTCTTT. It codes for CASSLSGVGNTEAFF.

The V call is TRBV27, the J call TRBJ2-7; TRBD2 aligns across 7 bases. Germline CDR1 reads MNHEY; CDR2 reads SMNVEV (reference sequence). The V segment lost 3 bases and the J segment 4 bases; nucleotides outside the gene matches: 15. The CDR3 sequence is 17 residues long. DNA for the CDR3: TGTGCCAGCAGTTTTAGTCAGGGAGGGACGGTCACTTACGAGCAGTACTTC. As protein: CASSFSQGGTVTYEQYF.

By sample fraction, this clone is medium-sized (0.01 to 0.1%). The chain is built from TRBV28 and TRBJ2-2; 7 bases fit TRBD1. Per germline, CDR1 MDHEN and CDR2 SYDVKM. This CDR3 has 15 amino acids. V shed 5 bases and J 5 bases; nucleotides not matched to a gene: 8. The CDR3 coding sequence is TGTGCCAGCAGTCCAACAGGGGTTGGGACCGGGGAGCTGTTTTTT. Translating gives CASSPTGVGTGELFF. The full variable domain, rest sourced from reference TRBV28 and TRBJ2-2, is DVKVTQSSRYLVKRTGEKVFLECVQDMDHENMFWYRQDPGLGLRLIYFSYDVKMKEKGDIPEGYSVSREKKERFSLILESASTNQTSMYLCASSPTGVGTGELFFGEGSRLTVL.

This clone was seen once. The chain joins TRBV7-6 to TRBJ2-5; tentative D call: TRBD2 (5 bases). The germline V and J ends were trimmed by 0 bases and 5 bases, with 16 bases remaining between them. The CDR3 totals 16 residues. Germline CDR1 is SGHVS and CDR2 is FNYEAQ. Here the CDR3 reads CASSLAEVELGETQYF. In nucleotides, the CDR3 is TGTGCCAGCAGCTTAGCGGAGGTGGAGTTGGGGGAGACCCAGTACTTC. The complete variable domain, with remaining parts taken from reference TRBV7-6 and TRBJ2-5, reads GAGVSQSPRYKVTKRGQDVALRCDPISGHVSLYWYRQALGQGPEFLTYFNYEAQQDKSGLPNDRFSAERPEGSISTLTIQRTEQRDSAMYRCASSLAEVELGETQYFGPGTRLLVL.

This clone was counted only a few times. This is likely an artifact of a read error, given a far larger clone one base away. The CDR3 region has the DNA TGTGCCAGCAGTGAGTCTCTTGGCGGGTACACAGATACGCAGTATTTT. Translated: CASSESLGGYTDTQYF. This chain joins TRBV6-9 and TRBJ2-3; TRBD2 is a possible D gene (5 bases). There are 16 residues in the CDR3. The germline V gene has CDR1 MNHGY and CDR2 SVAAGI. The V and J ends lost 5 bases and 2 bases respectively, with 17 bases between them.

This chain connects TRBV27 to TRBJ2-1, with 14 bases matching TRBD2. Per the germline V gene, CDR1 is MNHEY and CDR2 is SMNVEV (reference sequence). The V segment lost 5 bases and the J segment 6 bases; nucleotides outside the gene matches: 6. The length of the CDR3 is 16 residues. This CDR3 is CASSGWTSGRLNEQFF. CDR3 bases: TGTGCCAGCAGTGGCTGGACTAGCGGGAGGCTCAATGAGCAGTTCTTC.

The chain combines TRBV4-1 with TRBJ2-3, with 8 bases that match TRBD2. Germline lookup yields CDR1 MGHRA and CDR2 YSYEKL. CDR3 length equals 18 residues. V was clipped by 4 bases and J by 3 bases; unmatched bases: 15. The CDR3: CASSPLSLAGSETDTQYF. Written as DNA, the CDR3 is TGCGCCAGCAGCCCACTGAGCTTAGCGGGATCCGAGACAGATACGCAGTATTTT.